This T cell receptor beta chain was found in a study of blood T cells in healthy people across ages. Study observations and caveats: Unknown CMV status may confound age-related changes in expanded clones.

The CDR3 consists of 15 residues. Germline CDR1 reads SGHTA; CDR2 reads FQGNSA. Primed by a sample-barcoded 5' primer and a J-beta primer mix, a second PCR proceeded for about 7 to 12 cycles. Through a template-switch adaptor with 12 random nucleotides, each cDNA molecule received a tag. Every sample produced at least 2.5 million CDR3-containing paired-end reads. From the 5' RACE reads, TCRdb called clonotypes with MiXCR, one entry per CDR3 protein. The data show some 920,000 distinct CDR3 sequences, with roughly 51% seen just once and roughly 23% held by the top ten. A note on this clonotype: The antigen is not known.

Donor samples were obtained from healthy Caucasian individuals from Russia, aged 6 to 90. This TCR was sampled from an older woman in good health. The chain recombines TRBV7-2 with TRBJ2-5, with 8 bases that match TRBD1. TRBJ2-7 matches the DNA end more closely, so the J call is doubtful. Sequenced input: blood. In DNA, the CDR3 is TGTGCCAGCAGCCCGAGGACAGGGTTTGGCTACGAGCAGTACTTC. Translated: CASSPRTGFGYEQYF.